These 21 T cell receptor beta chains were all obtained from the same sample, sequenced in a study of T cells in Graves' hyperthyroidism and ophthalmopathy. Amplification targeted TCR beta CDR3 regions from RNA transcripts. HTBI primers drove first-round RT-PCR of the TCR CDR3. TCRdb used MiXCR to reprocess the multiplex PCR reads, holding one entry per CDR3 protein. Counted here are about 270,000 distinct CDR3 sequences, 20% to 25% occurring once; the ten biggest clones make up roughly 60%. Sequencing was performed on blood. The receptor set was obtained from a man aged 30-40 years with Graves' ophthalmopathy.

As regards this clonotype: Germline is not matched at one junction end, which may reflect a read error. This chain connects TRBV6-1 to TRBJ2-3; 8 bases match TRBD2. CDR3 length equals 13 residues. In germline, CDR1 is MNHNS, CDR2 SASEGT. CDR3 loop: CAGRMTSVDTQYF. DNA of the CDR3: TGTGCCGGCAGGATGACTAGCGTAGATACGCAGTATTTT.

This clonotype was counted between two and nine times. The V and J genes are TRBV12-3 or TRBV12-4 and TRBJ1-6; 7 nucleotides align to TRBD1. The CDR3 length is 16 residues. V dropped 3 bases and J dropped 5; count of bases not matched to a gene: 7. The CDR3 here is CASSFGDSLNNSPLHF. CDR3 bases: TGTGCCAGCAGTTTTGGGGACAGCCTAAATAATTCACCCCTCCACTTT.

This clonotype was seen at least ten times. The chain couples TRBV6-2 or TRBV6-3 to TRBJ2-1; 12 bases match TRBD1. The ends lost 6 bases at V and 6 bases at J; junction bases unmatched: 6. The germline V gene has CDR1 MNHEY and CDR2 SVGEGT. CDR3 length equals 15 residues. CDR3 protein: CASSPGQGAANEQFF. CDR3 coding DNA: TGTGCCAGCAGCCCGGGACAGGGGGCAGCCAATGAGCAGTTCTTC.

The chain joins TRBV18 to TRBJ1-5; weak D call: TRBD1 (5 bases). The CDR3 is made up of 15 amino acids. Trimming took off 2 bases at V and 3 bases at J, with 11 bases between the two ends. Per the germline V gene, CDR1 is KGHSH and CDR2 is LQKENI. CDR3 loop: CASSPETANNQPQHF. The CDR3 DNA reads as TGTGCCAGCTCACCAGAGACAGCAAACAATCAGCCCCAGCATTTT. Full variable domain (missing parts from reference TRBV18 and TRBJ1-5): NAGVMQNPRHLVRRRGQEARLRCSPMKGHSHVYWYRQLPEEGLKFMVYLQKENIIDESGMPKERFSAEFPKEGPSILRIQQVVRGDSAAYFCASSPETANNQPQHFGDGTRLSIL.

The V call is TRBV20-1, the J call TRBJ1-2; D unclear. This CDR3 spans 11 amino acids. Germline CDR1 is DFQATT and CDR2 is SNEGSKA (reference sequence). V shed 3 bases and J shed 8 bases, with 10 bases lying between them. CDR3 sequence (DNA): TGCAGTGCTAGGGCCTCGGGCGGCTACACCTTC. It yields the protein CSARASGGYTF.

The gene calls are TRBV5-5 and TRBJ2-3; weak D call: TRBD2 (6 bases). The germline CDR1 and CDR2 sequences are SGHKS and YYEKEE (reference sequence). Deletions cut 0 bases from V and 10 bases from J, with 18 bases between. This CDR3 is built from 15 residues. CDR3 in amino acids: CASSLASGAGEAQYF. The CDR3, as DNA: TGTGCCAGCAGCTTGGCGTCGGGAGCCGGAGAGGCGCAGTATTTT.

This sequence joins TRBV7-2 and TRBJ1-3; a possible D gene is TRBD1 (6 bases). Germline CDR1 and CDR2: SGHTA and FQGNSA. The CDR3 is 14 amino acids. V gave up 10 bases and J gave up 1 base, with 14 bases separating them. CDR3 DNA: TGTGCCACCTCGACAGGACCATCTGGAAACACCATATATTTT. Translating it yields CATSTGPSGNTIYF.

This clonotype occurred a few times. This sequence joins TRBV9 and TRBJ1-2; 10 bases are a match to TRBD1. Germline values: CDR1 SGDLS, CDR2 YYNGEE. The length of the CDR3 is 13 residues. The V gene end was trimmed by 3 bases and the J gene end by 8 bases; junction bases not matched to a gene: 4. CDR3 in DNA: TGTGCCAGCAGCGACGACAGGGGGCTCGGCTACACCTTC. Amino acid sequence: CASSDDRGLGYTF.

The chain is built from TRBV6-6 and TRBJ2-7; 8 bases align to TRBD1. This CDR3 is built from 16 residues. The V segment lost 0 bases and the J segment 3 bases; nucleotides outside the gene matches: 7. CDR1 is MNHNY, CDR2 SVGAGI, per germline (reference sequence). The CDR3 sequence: CASSYSGGQGYYEQYF. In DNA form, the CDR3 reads TGTGCCAGCAGTTACTCGGGAGGACAGGGATACTACGAGCAGTACTTC.

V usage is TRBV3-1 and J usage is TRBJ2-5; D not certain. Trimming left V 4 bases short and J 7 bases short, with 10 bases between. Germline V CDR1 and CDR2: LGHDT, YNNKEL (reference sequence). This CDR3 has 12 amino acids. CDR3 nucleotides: TGTGCCAGCAGCCTGGTTTTTGGGACCCAGTACTTC. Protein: CASSLVFGTQYF.

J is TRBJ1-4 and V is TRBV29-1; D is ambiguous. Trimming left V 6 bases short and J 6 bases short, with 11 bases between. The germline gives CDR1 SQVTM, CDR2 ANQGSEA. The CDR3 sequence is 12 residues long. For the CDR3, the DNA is TGCAGCGTGAAGGGAGGCGATGAAAAACTGTTTTTT. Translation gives CSVKGGDEKLFF. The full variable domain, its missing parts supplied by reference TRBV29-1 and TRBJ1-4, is SAVISQKPSRDICQRGTSLTIQCQVDSQVTMMFWYRQQPGQSLTLIATANQGSEATYESGFVIDKFPISRPNLTFSTLTVSNMSPEDSSIYLCSVKGGDEKLFFGSGTQLSVL.

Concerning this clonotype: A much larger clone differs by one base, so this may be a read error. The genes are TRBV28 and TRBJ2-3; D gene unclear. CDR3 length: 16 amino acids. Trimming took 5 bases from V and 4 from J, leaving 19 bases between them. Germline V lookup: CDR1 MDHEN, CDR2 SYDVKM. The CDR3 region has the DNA TGTGCCAGCAGTCCCCTCGGGCAGGCTGGGGCAGATACGCAGTATTTT. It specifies CASSPLGQAGADTQYF.

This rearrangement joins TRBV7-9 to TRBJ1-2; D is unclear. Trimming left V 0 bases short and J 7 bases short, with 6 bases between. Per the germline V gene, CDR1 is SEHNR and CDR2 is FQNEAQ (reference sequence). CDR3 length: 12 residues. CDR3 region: CASSLAGIGYTF. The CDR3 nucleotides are TGTGCCAGCAGCTTAGCGGGGATTGGCTACACCTTC.

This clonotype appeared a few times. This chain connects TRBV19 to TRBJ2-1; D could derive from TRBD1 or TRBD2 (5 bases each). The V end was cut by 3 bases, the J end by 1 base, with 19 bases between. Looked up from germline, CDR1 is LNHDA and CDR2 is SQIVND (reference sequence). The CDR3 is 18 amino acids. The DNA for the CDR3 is TGTGCCAGTAGTATGTGGACGACGACTGGGGGTTCCTACAATGAGCAGTTCTTC. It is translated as CASSMWTTTGGSYNEQFF. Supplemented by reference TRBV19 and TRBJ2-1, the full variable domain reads DGGITQSPKYLFRKEGQNVTLSCEQNLNHDAMYWYRQDPGQGLRLIYYSQIVNDFQKGDIAEGYSVSREKKESFPLTVTSAQKNPTAFYLCASSMWTTTGGSYNEQFFGPGTRLTVL.

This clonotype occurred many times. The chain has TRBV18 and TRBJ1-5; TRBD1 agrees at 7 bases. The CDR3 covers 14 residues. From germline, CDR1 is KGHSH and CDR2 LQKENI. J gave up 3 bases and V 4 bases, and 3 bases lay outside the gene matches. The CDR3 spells CASSQTGNNQPQHF. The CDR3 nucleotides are TGTGCCAGCTCACAGACAGGGAACAATCAGCCCCAGCATTTT.

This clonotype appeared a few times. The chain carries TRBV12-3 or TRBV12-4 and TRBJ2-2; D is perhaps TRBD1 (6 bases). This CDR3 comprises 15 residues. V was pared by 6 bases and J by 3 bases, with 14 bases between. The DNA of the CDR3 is TGTGCCAGCAGAACCTGGGACATCTACACCGGGGAGCTGTTTTTT. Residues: CASRTWDIYTGELFF.

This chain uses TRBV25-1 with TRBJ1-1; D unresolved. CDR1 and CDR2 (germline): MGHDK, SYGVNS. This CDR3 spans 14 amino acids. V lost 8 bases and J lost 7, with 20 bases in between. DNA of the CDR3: TGTGCCAGCCTCCGGGAAGGCCTCCGGGGTGAAGCTTTCTTT. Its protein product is CASLREGLRGEAFF.

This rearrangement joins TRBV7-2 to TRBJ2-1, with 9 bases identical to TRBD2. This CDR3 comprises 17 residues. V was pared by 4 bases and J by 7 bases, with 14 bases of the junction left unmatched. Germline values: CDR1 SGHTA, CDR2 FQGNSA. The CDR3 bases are TGTGCCAGCAGCTCACAGGAATTAGCGGGAGAGGGTAATGAGCAGTTCTTC. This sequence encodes CASSSQELAGEGNEQFF.

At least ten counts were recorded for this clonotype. CDR3 bases: TGTGCCAGCAGCCAATTTACGGGACAGGGGTATAATGAGCAGTTCTTC. This gives the protein CASSQFTGQGYNEQFF. The chain joins TRBV4-2 to TRBJ2-1; TRBD1 aligns across 10 bases. V lost 2 bases to trimming and J lost 7 bases; unmatched junction nucleotides: 8. The CDR3 runs to 16 residues. The germline CDR1 and CDR2 sequences are LGHNA and YNFKEQ.

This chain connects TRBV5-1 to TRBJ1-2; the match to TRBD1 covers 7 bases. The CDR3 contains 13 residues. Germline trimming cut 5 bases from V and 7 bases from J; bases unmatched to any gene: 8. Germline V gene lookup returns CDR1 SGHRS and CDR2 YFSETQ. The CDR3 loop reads CASSQGGAFGYTF. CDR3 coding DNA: TGCGCCAGCAGTCAGGGGGGGGCGTTTGGCTACACCTTC.

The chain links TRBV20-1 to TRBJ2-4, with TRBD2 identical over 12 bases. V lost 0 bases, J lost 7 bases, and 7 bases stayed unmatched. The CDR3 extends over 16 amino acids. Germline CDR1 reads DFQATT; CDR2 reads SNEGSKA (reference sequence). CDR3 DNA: TGCAGTGCTAGAGACTCGACTAGCGGGAGAACGAACATTCAGTACTTC. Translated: CSARDSTSGRTNIQYF.